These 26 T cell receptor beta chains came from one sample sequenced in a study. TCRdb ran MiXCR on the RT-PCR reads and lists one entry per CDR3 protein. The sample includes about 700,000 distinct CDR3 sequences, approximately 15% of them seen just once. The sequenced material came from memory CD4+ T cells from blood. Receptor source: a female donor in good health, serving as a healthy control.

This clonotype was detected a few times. CDR3 sequence (DNA): TGCAGTGCTAGAGATCGTCGGACAGGGATTGATTCACCCCTCCACTTT. Translating it yields CSARDRRTGIDSPLHF. The chain is built from TRBV20-1 and TRBJ1-6; TRBD1 matches 8 bases. This CDR3 spans 16 amino acids. Germline V gene sequence: CDR1 DFQATT, CDR2 SNEGSKA (reference sequence). The trim removed 0 bases at V and 8 bases at J, leaving 9 bases unmatched.

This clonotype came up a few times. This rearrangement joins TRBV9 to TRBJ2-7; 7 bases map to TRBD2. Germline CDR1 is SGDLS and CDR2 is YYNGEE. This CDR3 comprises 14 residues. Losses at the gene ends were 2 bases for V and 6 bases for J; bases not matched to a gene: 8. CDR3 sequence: CASSVGGRGSEQYF. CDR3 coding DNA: TGTGCCAGCAGCGTCGGAGGGAGGGGCTCCGAGCAGTACTTC. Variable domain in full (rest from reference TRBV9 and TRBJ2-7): DSGVTQTPKHLITATGQRVTLRCSPRSGDLSVYWYQQSLDQGLQFLIQYYNGEERAKGNILERFSAQQFPDLHSELNLSSLELGDSALYFCASSVGGRGSEQYFGPGTRLTVT.

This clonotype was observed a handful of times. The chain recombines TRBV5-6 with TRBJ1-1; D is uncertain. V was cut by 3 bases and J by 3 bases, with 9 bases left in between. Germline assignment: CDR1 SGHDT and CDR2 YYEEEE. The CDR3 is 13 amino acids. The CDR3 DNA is TGTGCCAGCAGCTCAGGACCCCACACTGAAGCTTTCTTT. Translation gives CASSSGPHTEAFF. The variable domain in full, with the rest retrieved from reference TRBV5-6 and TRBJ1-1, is DAGVTQSPTHLIKTRGQQVTLRCSPKSGHDTVSWYQQALGQGPQFIFQYYEEEERQRGNFPDRFSGHQFPNYSSELNVNALLLGDSALYLCASSSGPHTEAFFGQGTRLTVV.

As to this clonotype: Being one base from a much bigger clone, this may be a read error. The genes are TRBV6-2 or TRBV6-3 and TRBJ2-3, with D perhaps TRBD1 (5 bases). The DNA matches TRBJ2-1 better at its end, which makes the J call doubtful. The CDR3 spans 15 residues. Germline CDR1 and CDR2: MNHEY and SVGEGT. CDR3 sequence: CASSFDRPASYEQFF. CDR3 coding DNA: TGTGCCAGCAGTTTCGACAGACCAGCCTCCTACGAGCAGTTCTTC.

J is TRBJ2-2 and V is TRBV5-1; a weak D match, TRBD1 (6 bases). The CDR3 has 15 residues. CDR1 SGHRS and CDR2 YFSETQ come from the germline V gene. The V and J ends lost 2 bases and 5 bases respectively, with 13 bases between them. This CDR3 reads CASSFDRPETGELFF. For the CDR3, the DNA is TGCGCCAGCAGCTTTGACAGGCCCGAGACCGGGGAGCTGTTTTTT.

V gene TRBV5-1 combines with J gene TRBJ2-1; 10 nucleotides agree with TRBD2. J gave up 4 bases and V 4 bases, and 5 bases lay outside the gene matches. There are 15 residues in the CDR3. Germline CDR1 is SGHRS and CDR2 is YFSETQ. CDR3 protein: CASSPSGGDYNEQFF. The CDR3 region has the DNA TGCGCCAGCAGCCCTAGCGGGGGAGATTACAATGAGCAGTTCTTC.

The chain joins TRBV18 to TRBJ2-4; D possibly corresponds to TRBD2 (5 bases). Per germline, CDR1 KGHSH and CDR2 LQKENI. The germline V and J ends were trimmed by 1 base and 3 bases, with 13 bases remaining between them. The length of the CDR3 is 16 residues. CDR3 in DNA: TGTGCCAGCTCACCACTGCCGGGATCTAACAAAAACATTCAGTACTTC. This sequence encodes CASSPLPGSNKNIQYF.

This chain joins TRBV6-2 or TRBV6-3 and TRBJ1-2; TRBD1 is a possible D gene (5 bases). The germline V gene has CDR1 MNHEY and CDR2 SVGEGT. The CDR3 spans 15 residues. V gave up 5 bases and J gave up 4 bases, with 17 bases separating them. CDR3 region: CASSARTPGGYGYTF. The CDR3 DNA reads TGTGCCAGCAGTGCCAGGACGCCGGGGGGCTATGGCTACACCTTC.

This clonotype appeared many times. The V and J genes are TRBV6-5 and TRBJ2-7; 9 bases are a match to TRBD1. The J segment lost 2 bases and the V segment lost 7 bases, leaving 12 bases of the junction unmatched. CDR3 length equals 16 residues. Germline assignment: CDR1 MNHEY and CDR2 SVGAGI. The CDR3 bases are TGTGCCAGCAAGATTCGTGGGACAGGGAGTACCTACGAGCAGTACTTC. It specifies CASKIRGTGSTYEQYF.

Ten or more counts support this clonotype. CDR3 DNA sequence: TGCGCCAGCAGTAAGGCCGAGAACACTGAAGCTTTCTTT. Residues: CASSKAENTEAFF. The chain couples TRBV10-1 to TRBJ1-1; D is unclear. There are 13 residues in the CDR3. CDR1 and CDR2 (germline): WNHNN, SYGVQD (reference sequence). Deletions cut 5 bases from V and 1 base from J, with 8 bases between.

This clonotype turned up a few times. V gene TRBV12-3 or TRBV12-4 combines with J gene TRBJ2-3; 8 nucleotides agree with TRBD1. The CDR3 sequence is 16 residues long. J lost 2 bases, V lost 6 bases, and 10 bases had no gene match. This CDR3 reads CASSRQGIVPTDTQYF. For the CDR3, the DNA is TGTGCCAGCAGCCGACAGGGGATAGTCCCCACAGATACGCAGTATTTT.

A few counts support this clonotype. The CDR3 here is CASSPDTTEAFF. The CDR3 nucleotides read TGTGCCAGCAGCCCAGATACAACTGAAGCTTTCTTT. The chain links TRBV12-3 or TRBV12-4 to TRBJ1-1; the D is unclear. V dropped 6 bases and J dropped 5 bases, with 10 bases sitting between them. The CDR3 runs 12 residues.

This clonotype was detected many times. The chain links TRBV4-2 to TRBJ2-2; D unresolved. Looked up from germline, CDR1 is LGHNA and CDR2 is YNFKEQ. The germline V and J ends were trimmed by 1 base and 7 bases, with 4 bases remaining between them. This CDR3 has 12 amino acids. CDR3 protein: CASSQADGELFF. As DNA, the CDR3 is TGTGCCAGCAGCCAAGCGGACGGGGAGCTGTTTTTT.

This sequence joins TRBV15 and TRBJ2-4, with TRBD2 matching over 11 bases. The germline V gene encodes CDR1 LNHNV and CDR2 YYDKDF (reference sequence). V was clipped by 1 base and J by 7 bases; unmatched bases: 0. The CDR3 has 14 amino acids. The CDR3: CATSRGLAGNIQYF. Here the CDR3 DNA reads TGTGCCACCAGCAGAGGACTAGCGGGGAACATTCAGTACTTC.

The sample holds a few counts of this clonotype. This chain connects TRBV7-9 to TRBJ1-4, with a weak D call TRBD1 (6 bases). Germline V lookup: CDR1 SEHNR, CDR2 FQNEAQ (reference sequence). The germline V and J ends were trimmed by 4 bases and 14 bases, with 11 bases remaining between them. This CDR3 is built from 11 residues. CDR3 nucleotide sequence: TGTGCCAGCAGCTCCGGGACAAGGCTGTTTTTT. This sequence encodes CASSSGTRLFF.

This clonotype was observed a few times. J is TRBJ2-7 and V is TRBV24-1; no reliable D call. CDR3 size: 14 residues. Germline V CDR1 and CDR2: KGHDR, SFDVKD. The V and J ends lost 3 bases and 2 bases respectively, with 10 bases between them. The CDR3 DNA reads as TGTGCCACCAGTGATCGGACGGCTCCCTACGAGCAGTACTTC. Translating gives CATSDRTAPYEQYF.

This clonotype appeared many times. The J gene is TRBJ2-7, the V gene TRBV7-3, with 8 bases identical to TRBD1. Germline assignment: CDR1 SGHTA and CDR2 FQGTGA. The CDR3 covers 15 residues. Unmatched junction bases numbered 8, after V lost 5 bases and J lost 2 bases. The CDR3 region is CASSVTGEQTYEQYF. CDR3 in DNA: TGTGCCAGCAGCGTGACAGGGGAACAAACCTACGAGCAGTACTTC.

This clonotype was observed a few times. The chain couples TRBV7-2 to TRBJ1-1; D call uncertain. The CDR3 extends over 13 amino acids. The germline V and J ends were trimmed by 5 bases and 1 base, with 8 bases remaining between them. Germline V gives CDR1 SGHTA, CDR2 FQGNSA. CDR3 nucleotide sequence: TGTGCCAGCAGCACACAAGCGAACACTGAAGCTTTCTTT. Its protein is CASSTQANTEAFF.

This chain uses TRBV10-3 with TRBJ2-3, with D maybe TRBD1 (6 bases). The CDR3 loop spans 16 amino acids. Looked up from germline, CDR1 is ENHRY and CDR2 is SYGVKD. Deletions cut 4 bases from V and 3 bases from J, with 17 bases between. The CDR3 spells CAISVSAGERTDTQYF. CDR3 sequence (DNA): TGTGCCATCAGTGTGTCGGCAGGGGAGAGGACAGATACGCAGTATTTT.

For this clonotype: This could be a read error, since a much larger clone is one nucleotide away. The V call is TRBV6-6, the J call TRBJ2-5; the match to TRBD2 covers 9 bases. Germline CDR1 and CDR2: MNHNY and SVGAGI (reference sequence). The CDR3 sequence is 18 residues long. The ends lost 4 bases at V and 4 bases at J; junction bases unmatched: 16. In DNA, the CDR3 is TGTGCCAGCAGTTGTGGACCCAGCGCGGGAGGGTACGGAGAGACCCAGTACTTC. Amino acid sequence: CASSCGPSAGGYGETQYF.

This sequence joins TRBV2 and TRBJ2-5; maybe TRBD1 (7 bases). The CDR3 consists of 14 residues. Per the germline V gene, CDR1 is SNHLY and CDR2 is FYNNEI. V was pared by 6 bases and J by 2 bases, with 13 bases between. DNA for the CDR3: TGTGCCAGCAGATGGAGGGACAGACAAGAGACCCAGTACTTC. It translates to CASRWRDRQETQYF.

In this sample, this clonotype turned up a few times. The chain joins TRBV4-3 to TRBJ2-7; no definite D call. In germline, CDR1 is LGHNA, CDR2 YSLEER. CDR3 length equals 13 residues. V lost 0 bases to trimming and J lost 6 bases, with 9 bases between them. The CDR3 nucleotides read TGCGCCAGCAGCCAAGAGGGGATTCGCGAGCAGTACTTC. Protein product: CASSQEGIREQYF.

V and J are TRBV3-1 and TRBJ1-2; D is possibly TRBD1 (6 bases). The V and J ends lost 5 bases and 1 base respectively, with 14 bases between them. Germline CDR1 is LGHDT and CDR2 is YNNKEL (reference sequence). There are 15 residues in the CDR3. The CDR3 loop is CASSGKGQHNYGYTF. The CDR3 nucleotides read TGTGCCAGCAGCGGCAAAGGACAGCATAACTATGGCTACACCTTC.

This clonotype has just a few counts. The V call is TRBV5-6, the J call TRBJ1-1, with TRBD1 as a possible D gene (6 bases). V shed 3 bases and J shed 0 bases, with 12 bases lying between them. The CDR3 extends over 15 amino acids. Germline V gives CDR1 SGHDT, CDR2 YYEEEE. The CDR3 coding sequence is TGTGCCAGCAGCTCCATCGGACAGTTGAACACTGAAGCTTTCTTT. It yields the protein CASSSIGQLNTEAFF.

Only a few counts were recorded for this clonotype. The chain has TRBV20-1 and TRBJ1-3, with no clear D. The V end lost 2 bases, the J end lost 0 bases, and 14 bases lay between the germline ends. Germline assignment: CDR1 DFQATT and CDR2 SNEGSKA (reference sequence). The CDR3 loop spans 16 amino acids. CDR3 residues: CSARLLGPVSGNTIYF. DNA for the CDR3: TGCAGTGCTAGATTACTAGGACCGGTCTCTGGAAACACCATATATTTT.

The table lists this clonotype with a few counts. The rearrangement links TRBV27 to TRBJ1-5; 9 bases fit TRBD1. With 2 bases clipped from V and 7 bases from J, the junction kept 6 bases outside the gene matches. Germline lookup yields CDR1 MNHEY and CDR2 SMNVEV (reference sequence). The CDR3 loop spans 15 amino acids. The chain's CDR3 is CASSLTGQGRQPQHF. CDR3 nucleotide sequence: TGTGCCAGCAGTTTAACGGGACAGGGACGGCAGCCCCAGCATTTT.